These T cell receptor beta chains were read from a single sample in a study of cytomegalovirus exposure and HLA in healthy donors. Some clones are missing from TCRdb's copy, which holds only in-frame ones; the method was immunoSEQ multiplex PCR. The data hold 150,000 or so clones, with about 82% observed a single time. The sequencing input was PBMCs. The receptors shown here come from a human donor in good health. CDR3s include the opening cysteine and the closing phenylalanine or tryptophan. Each record gives: V gene, D gene, clone size, J gene, CDR3 protein, CDR3 DNA. A D gene is named only where the DNA matches it firmly. Clone size is not always given. Where it is, it says once, few, many or a class for expanded clones.

v_call: TRBV29-1; d_call: NA; clone_size: NA; j_call: TRBJ1-1; cdr3_aa: CSVDVTPEAFF; cdr3_nt: TGCAGCGTTGACGTAACACCTGAAGCTTTCTTT
v_call: TRBV7-8; d_call: TRBD1; clone_size: NA; j_call: TRBJ2-5; cdr3_aa: CASSLAGGAGETQYF; cdr3_nt: TGTGCCAGCAGCTTAGCAGGGGGCGCGGGAGAGACCCAGTACTTC
v_call: TRBV6-5; d_call: NA; clone_size: NA; j_call: TRBJ2-5; cdr3_aa: CASKFRDSTYF; cdr3_nt: TGTGCCTCGAAATTCCGCGACAGTACGTACTTC
v_call: TRBV7-6; d_call: NA; clone_size: NA; j_call: TRBJ1-5; cdr3_aa: CASSLQLNQPQHF; cdr3_nt: TGTGCCAGCAGCTTACAACTCAATCAGCCCCAGCATTTT
v_call: TRBV6-5; d_call: TRBD1; clone_size: NA; j_call: TRBJ1-2; cdr3_aa: CASKTGTGVYGYTF; cdr3_nt: TGTGCCAGCAAAACTGGGACAGGGGTCTATGGCTACACCTTC
v_call: TRBV18; d_call: NA; clone_size: NA; j_call: TRBJ2-2; cdr3_aa: CASSPPGRSNTGELFF; cdr3_nt: TGTGCCAGCTCACCACCGGGCAGATCGAACACCGGGGAGCTGTTTTTT
v_call: TRBV13; d_call: TRBD2; clone_size: NA; j_call: TRBJ2-1; cdr3_aa: CASSLELGGRAYNEQFF; cdr3_nt: TGTGCCAGCAGCTTAGAACTAGGCGGGAGGGCCTACAATGAGCAGTTCTTC
v_call: TRBV7-8; d_call: TRBD2; clone_size: NA; j_call: TRBJ2-1; cdr3_aa: CASSQGLLGAIGYNEQFF; cdr3_nt: TGTGCCAGCAGCCAGGGACTATTAGGAGCTATCGGATACAATGAGCAGTTCTTC
v_call: TRBV9; d_call: TRBD1; clone_size: once; j_call: TRBJ1-4; cdr3_aa: CASSGRDRGESEKLFF; cdr3_nt: TGTGCCAGCAGCGGCCGGGACAGGGGGGAGAGTGAAAAACTGTTTTTT
v_call: TRBV5-1; d_call: TRBD2; clone_size: NA; j_call: TRBJ2-7; cdr3_aa: CASSLDGGSSYEQYF; cdr3_nt: TGCGCCAGCAGCTTGGACGGGGGGTCCTCCTACGAGCAGTACTTC
v_call: TRBV5-4; d_call: NA; clone_size: NA; j_call: TRBJ1-1; cdr3_aa: CASRPQSESQNTEAFF; cdr3_nt: TGTGCCAGCAGACCTCAGAGCGAAAGCCAGAACACTGAAGCTTTCTTT
v_call: TRBV4-2; d_call: TRBD2; clone_size: NA; j_call: TRBJ2-1; cdr3_aa: CASSQTSGSGEQFF; cdr3_nt: TGTGCCAGCAGCCAAACTAGCGGGAGTGGTGAGCAGTTCTTC
v_call: TRBV5-1; d_call: NA; clone_size: NA; j_call: TRBJ1-1; cdr3_aa: CASKLDPGGTEAFF; cdr3_nt: TGCGCCAGCAAACTTGATCCGGGGGGCACTGAAGCTTTCTTT
v_call: TRBV19; d_call: NA; clone_size: NA; j_call: TRBJ2-2; cdr3_aa: CASSDTRTGELFF; cdr3_nt: TGTGCCAGTAGTGACACCAGGACCGGGGAGCTGTTTTTT
v_call: TRBV28; d_call: TRBD2; clone_size: NA; j_call: TRBJ2-7; cdr3_aa: CASSPRLAGSYEQYF; cdr3_nt: TGTGCCAGCAGCCCCCGCCTAGCGGGCTCCTACGAGCAGTACTTC
v_call: TRBV10-3; d_call: NA; clone_size: NA; j_call: TRBJ1-2; cdr3_aa: CAIKGVGYGYTF; cdr3_nt: TGTGCCATCAAAGGGGTAGGGTATGGCTACACCTTC
v_call: TRBV27; d_call: TRBD1; clone_size: NA; j_call: TRBJ1-2; cdr3_aa: CASSQIRGLTGVSYGYTF; cdr3_nt: TGTGCCAGCAGTCAAATTAGGGGACTGACAGGGGTTAGCTATGGCTACACCTTC
v_call: TRBV7-2; d_call: NA; clone_size: once; j_call: TRBJ2-7; cdr3_aa: CASSLGSGYWEQYF; cdr3_nt: TGTGCCAGCAGCTTAGGTTCAGGGTATTGGGAGCAGTACTTC
v_call: TRBV5-1; d_call: TRBD1; clone_size: NA; j_call: TRBJ1-3; cdr3_aa: CASSPGQSSGNTIYF; cdr3_nt: TGCGCCAGCAGCCCGGGACAGAGCTCTGGAAACACCATATATTTT
v_call: TRBV27; d_call: NA; clone_size: NA; j_call: TRBJ1-4; cdr3_aa: CASSWAGREKLFF; cdr3_nt: TGTGCCAGCAGTTGGGCCGGAAGGGAAAAACTGTTTTTT
v_call: TRBV19; d_call: TRBD2; clone_size: NA; j_call: TRBJ2-4; cdr3_aa: CASKTSGTNIQYF; cdr3_nt: TGTGCCAGTAAGACTAGCGGGACTAACATTCAGTACTTC
v_call: TRBV5-1; d_call: TRBD2; clone_size: NA; j_call: TRBJ2-7; cdr3_aa: CASSLVASGGTYEQYF; cdr3_nt: TGCGCCAGCAGCTTGGTGGCTAGCGGGGGAACCTACGAGCAGTACTTC
v_call: TRBV6-5; d_call: TRBD2; clone_size: NA; j_call: TRBJ2-3; cdr3_aa: CASSRGGLTDTQYF; cdr3_nt: TGTGCCAGCTCTCGGGGGGGCCTGACAGATACGCAGTATTTT
v_call: TRBV28; d_call: NA; clone_size: NA; j_call: TRBJ2-7; cdr3_aa: CASSLWRVGDEQYF; cdr3_nt: TGTGCCAGCAGTTTATGGAGGGTTGGGGACGAGCAGTACTTC
v_call: TRBV7-3; d_call: TRBD2; clone_size: NA; j_call: TRBJ2-3; cdr3_aa: CASSLTLLAGGPADTQYF; cdr3_nt: TGTGCCAGCAGCTTAACTTTACTAGCGGGGGGGCCCGCAGATACGCAGTATTTT
v_call: TRBV27; d_call: NA; clone_size: NA; j_call: TRBJ2-7; cdr3_aa: CASSFSPAYEQYF; cdr3_nt: TGTGCCAGCAGTTTTTCCCCTGCCTACGAGCAGTACTTC
v_call: TRBV7-8; d_call: TRBD2; clone_size: once; j_call: TRBJ2-1; cdr3_aa: CASSSLAGPYNEQFF; cdr3_nt: TGTGCCAGCAGCTCACTAGCGGGCCCCTACAATGAGCAGTTCTTC
v_call: TRBV2; d_call: TRBD1; clone_size: NA; j_call: TRBJ2-3; cdr3_aa: CASSWDRGSDTQYF; cdr3_nt: TGTGCCAGCAGTTGGGACAGGGGATCCGATACGCAGTATTTT